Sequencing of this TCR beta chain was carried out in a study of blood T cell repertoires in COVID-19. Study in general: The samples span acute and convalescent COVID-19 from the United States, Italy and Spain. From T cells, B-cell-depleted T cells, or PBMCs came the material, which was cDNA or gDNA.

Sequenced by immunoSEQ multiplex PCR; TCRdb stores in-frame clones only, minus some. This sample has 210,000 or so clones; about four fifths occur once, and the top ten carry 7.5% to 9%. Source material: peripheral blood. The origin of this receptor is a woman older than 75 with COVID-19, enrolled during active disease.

This CDR3 is CASSQDRGNYGYTF. The CDR3 region has the DNA TGTGCCAGCAGCCAAGATCGGGGGAACTATGGCTACACCTTC. V gene TRBV14 combines with J gene TRBJ1-2; tentative D call: TRBD1 (5 bases). V lost 0 bases and J lost 2, with 7 bases in between. The germline gives CDR1 SGHDN, CDR2 FVKESK. This CDR3 has 14 residues.